The subject of this entry is one TCR beta chain. Other DNA sequences of this sample code for an identical CDR3. Trimming removed 2 bases from V and 7 bases from J; junction bases left unmatched: 5. Germline V gene sequence: CDR1 SGHDT, CDR2 YYEEEE. The CDR3 runs to 14 residues. The data stem from a study of T cell changes during pregnancy in multiple sclerosis. Using immunoSEQ multiplex PCR, the repertoire was profiled, and TCRdb retains in-frame clones only, with some absent. The table lists fewer than 140,000 clones, about 89% of them singletons. This sequence was found in a female donor with multiple sclerosis, enrolled in a pregnancy study. The genes are TRBV5-6 and TRBJ1-2; 10 positions match TRBD1. Sequencing used peripheral blood, obtained before pregnancy. The CDR3 protein is CASSLGTGVGGYTF. CDR3 sequence (DNA): TGTGCCAGCAGCTTAGGGACAGGGGTTGGTGGCTACACCTTC.